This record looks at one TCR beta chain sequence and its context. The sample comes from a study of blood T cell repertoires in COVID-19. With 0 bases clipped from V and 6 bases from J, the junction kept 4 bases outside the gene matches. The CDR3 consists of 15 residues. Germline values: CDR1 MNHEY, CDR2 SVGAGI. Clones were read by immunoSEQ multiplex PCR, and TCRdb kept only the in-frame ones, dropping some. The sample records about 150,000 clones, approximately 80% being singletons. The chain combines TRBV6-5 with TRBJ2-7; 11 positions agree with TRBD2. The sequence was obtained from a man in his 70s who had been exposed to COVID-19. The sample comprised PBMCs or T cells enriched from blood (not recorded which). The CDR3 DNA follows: TGTGCCAGCAGTTACTCGCGCCTAGCGGGAGGCGAGCAGTACTTC. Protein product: CASSYSRLAGGEQYF.